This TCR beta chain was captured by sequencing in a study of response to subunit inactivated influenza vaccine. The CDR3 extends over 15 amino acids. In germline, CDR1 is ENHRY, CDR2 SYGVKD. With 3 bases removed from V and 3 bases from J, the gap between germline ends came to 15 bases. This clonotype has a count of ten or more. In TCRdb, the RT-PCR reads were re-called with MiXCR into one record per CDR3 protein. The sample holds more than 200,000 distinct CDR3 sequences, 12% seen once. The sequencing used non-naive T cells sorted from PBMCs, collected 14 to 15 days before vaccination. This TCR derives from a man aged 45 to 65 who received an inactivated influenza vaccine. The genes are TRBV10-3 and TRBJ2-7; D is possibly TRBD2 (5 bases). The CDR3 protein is CAISDPTGNHYEQYF. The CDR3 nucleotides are TGTGCCATCAGTGATCCCACGGGAAACCACTACGAGCAGTACTTC.